The 5 T cell receptor beta chains presented below share a single source sample, sequenced in a study of blood T cells in healthy people across ages. Primers used in a second PCR of about 7 to 12 cycles were a sample-barcoded 5' primer and a J-beta primer mix. MiXCR was run by TCRdb on the 5' RACE reads, yielding one entry per CDR3 protein. The sample lists some 1.4 million distinct CDR3 sequences; around two fifths were seen once. The source material was blood. All receptors come from a woman aged 18 to 35 in good health.

V and J are TRBV3-1 and TRBJ2-5; D is perhaps TRBD2 (6 bases). V dropped 1 base and J dropped 0 bases, with 15 bases sitting between them. In germline, CDR1 is LGHDT, CDR2 YNNKEL (reference sequence). The CDR3 sequence is 17 residues long. CDR3 sequence: CASSQGVYGGNQETQYF. Written as DNA, the CDR3 is TGTGCCAGCAGCCAAGGAGTTTACGGGGGTAACCAAGAGACCCAGTACTTC.

This chain links TRBV2 with TRBJ1-5; D call uncertain. Germline loops: CDR1 SNHLY, CDR2 FYNNEI. The germline V and J ends were trimmed by 2 bases and 7 bases, with 18 bases remaining between them. CDR3 length: 16 residues. CDR3 residues: CASSEWLAQADQPQHF. DNA of the CDR3: TGTGCCAGCAGTGAATGGTTGGCACAAGCGGACCAGCCCCAGCATTTT.

The rearrangement links TRBV10-3 to TRBJ2-2, with D possibly being TRBD1 (7 bases). V was clipped by 6 bases and J by 3 bases, with 11 bases between them. Germline V lookup: CDR1 ENHRY, CDR2 SYGVKD. This CDR3 contains 14 residues. This CDR3 is CAISPGGYTGELFF. CDR3 nucleotides: TGTGCCATCAGCCCAGGGGGGTACACCGGGGAGCTGTTTTTT.

Concerning this clonotype itself: The junction differs from germline at one of its ends, possibly a read error. The chain combines TRBV6-5 with TRBJ2-3, with TRBD1 matching over 9 bases. Germline loops: CDR1 MNHEY, CDR2 SVGAGI. The CDR3 has 15 residues. DNA of the CDR3: TGTGCCAGCACCTACCGGGACAGGGCAAAAGATACGCTGTATTTT. Translation: CASTYRDRAKDTLYF.

The gene calls are TRBV20-1 and TRBJ2-5, with 11 bases fitting TRBD2. Germline values: CDR1 DFQATT, CDR2 SNEGSKA (reference sequence). This CDR3 has 14 amino acids. V shed 3 bases and J 3 bases; nucleotides not matched to a gene: 3. CDR3 region: CSARATSGKETQYF. The DNA for the CDR3 is TGCAGTGCTAGGGCGACTAGCGGGAAAGAGACCCAGTACTTC.